This is a list of T cell receptor beta chains from one sample in a study of CD8 T cells in Susac syndrome. TCRdb fed the immunoSEQ multiplex PCR reads into MiXCR, producing one record per CDR3 protein. The sample has 250,000 to 350,000 distinct CDR3 sequences, 85% seen once; the top ten hold approximately 0.12%. The sample was CD8+ T cells from PBMCs. The receptors stem from a human donor with multiple sclerosis. Both conserved end residues are part of each CDR3. The D gene is left open where the match is weak. Expanded clones are given a class, and other clones once, few, many or no size at all.

V gene,J gene,D gene,clone size,CDR3 DNA,CDR3 protein
TRBV18,TRBJ2-1,-,few,TGTGCCAGCTCCGGCGAGGGGGGGGATGAGCAGTTCTTC,CASSGEGGDEQFF
TRBV7-9,TRBJ2-7,-,-,TGTGCCAGCAGCTTAGAACACCCTGGGGAGCAGTACTTC,CASSLEHPGEQYF
TRBV6-5,TRBJ1-1,-,-,TGTGCCAGCAGTTACGATGAGACGACCCGGGCTTTCTTT,CASSYDETTRAFF
TRBV5-1,TRBJ1-1,-,-,TGCGCCAGCAGCTTGGCCAGACGGGGGCTTGAAGCTTTCTTT,CASSLARRGLEAFF
TRBV25-1,TRBJ1-1,-,-,TGTGCCAGCAGTGAACGCGGGACGACCTCGGTAGCTTTCTTT,CASSERGTTSVAFF
TRBV2,TRBJ2-7,TRBD2,-,TGTGCCAGCAGTGATAAAGCGGGAGGGCCCTACGAGCAGTACTTC,CASSDKAGGPYEQYF
TRBV25-1,TRBJ2-4,-,-,TGTGCCAGCAGTGAAGGTCCAAAACTAGCCAAAAACATTCAGTACTTC,CASSEGPKLAKNIQYF
TRBV27,TRBJ2-7,TRBD2,once,TGTGCCAGCAGTCCAGCGGGAGGGAAACCCTACGAGCAGTACTTC,CASSPAGGKPYEQYF
TRBV6-5,TRBJ2-2,-,-,TGTGCCAGCAGTTACTCGCTATCCCTCCGGGGGTACTTCACCGGGGAGCTGTTTTTT,CASSYSLSLRGYFTGELFF
TRBV30,TRBJ2-1,TRBD2,-,TGTGCCTGGAAACCTAGCGGGATCCACAATGAGCAGTTCTTC,CAWKPSGIHNEQFF
TRBV5-8,TRBJ2-7,-,-,TGTGCCAGCAGCTTAGGGGACACCTCCTACGAGCAGCACTTC,CASSLGDTSYEQHF
TRBV27,TRBJ1-2,-,-,TGTGCCAGCAGGTCCGTCAGGGCCTGGGGCTACACCTTC,CASRSVRAWGYTF
TRBV7-9,TRBJ2-3,TRBD2,-,TGTGCCAGCAGCTTAGGGGGACTAGGGGCGGACACAGATACGCAGTATTTT,CASSLGGLGADTDTQYF
TRBV7-9,TRBJ1-4,-,-,TGTGCCAGCAGCTTAGGGCCTTTTAATGAAAAACTGTTTTTT,CASSLGPFNEKLFF
TRBV25-1,TRBJ1-6,-,-,TGTGCCAGCAGTGAGCCGGTCTTCACTCCGTATAATTCACCCCTCCACTTT,CASSEPVFTPYNSPLHF
TRBV28,TRBJ2-1,TRBD2,-,TGTGCCAGCAGTCGACTAGCGGGAGTTGCGTACAATGAGCAGTTCTTC,CASSRLAGVAYNEQFF
TRBV28,TRBJ2-7,TRBD1,once,TGTGCCAGCAGTTTACCTGGACAGGCTAGAGAGCAGTACTTC,CASSLPGQAREQYF
TRBV7-4,TRBJ2-5,-,-,TGTGCCAGCAGGCCGGGTAGGGGGGCTGGTGTGACCCAGTACTTC,CASRPGRGAGVTQYF
TRBV5-6,TRBJ1-2,-,few,TGTGCCAGCAGCTTGGGTAGGGAGGCCGACTATGGCTACACCTTC,CASSLGREADYGYTF
TRBV27,TRBJ1-2,TRBD1,-,TGTAACAGCAGTTCGACAGGGTTCGCGGTCACCTTC,CNSSSTGFAVTF